The 16 T cell receptor beta chains reported below all come from one sample, sequenced in a study of identical twins. MiXCR was run by TCRdb on the 5' RACE reads, yielding one entry per CDR3 protein. The sample has around 340,000 distinct CDR3 sequences, about 12% seen once. A further study also used this sample, focusing on yellow fever vaccine responses in identical twins.

Sample: CD8+ T cells sorted from blood. The receptor set was obtained from a woman under 30 in good health.

This clonotype was detected many times. This sequence joins TRBV4-1 and TRBJ2-5, with a possible D match to TRBD2 (7 bases). The CDR3 runs 17 residues. CDR1 MGHRA and CDR2 YSYEKL come from the germline V gene. V lost 0 bases, J lost 4 bases, and 18 bases lay in between. DNA of the CDR3: TGCGCCAGCAGCCAAGATGTCAGCGGGGCACAGGGAGAGACCCAGTACTTC. The encoded protein is CASSQDVSGAQGETQYF.

This chain connects TRBV2 to TRBJ2-6; D gene ambiguous. The CDR3 length is 15 residues. Germline values: CDR1 SNHLY, CDR2 FYNNEI. Trimming pared 1 base from V and 4 bases from J, leaving 8 bases between. CDR3 nucleotide sequence: TGTGCCAGCAGTGAAGGATGGCAGGGGGCCAACGTCCTGACTTTC. This sequence encodes CASSEGWQGANVLTF.

This clonotype has just a few counts. The chain has TRBV13 and TRBJ1-1, with 10 bases matching TRBD1. Germline CDR1 reads PRHDT; CDR2 reads FYEKMQ (reference sequence). Unmatched junction bases numbered 4, after V lost 4 bases and J lost 2 bases. The CDR3 has 15 amino acids. As DNA, the CDR3 is TGTGCCAGCAGCTCCCGGGACAGGGGCAACACTGAAGCTTTCTTT. Its protein is CASSSRDRGNTEAFF.

This clonotype was picked up a small number of times. This sequence joins TRBV18 and TRBJ1-6; no definite D call. The germline gives CDR1 KGHSH, CDR2 LQKENI. V was clipped by 1 base and J by 7 bases, with 5 bases between them. The CDR3 length is 13 residues. CDR3: CASSPLQNSPLHF. The CDR3 DNA follows: TGTGCCAGCTCACCACTCCAAAATTCACCCCTCCACTTT.

The V and J genes are TRBV4-2 and TRBJ2-7, with 7 bases lining up with TRBD1. This CDR3 spans 13 amino acids. From germline, CDR1 is LGHNA and CDR2 YNFKEQ. Unmatched junction bases numbered 1, after V lost 2 bases and J lost 3 bases. CDR3 in DNA: TGTGCCAGCAGCCAAAACAGGGGCTACGAGCAGTACGTC. Its translation is CASSQNRGYEQYV.

This clonotype was seen more than once but under ten times. This sequence joins TRBV28 and TRBJ2-5; TRBD2 matches at 13 bases. V trimming: 3 bases; J trimming: 2 bases; junction bases outside the gene matches: 3. This CDR3 region has 16 residues. Germline V gene sequence: CDR1 MDHEN, CDR2 SYDVKM. The CDR3 loop is CASSFEGLAGQETQYF. CDR3 nucleotide sequence: TGTGCCAGCAGTTTTGAGGGACTAGCGGGACAAGAGACCCAGTACTTC.

This chain links TRBV7-2 with TRBJ2-2; 8 nucleotides agree with TRBD1. V lost 4 bases to trimming and J lost 6 bases; unmatched junction nucleotides: 4. This CDR3 region has 14 residues. Per germline, CDR1 SGHTA and CDR2 FQGNSA. The CDR3: CASSSTTGAGELFF. The CDR3 nucleotides are TGTGCCAGCAGCTCGACGACAGGGGCCGGGGAGCTGTTTTTT.

The J gene is TRBJ2-7, the V gene TRBV5-6; weak D call: TRBD2 (5 bases). CDR3 length equals 14 residues. Trimming removed 4 bases at V and 1 base at J, with 12 bases between. Germline CDR1 and CDR2: SGHDT and YYEEEE. The CDR3 DNA follows: TGTGCCAGCAGCATGGACTGGGGTTCCTACGAGCAGTACTTC. Protein sequence: CASSMDWGSYEQYF.

This clonotype was found many times. The chain carries TRBV5-1 and TRBJ1-6, with TRBD1 matching 9 bases. The CDR3 extends over 16 amino acids. Per germline, CDR1 SGHRS and CDR2 YFSETQ. The trim removed 5 bases at V and 7 bases at J, leaving 10 bases unmatched. The CDR3 DNA reads TGCGCCAGCAGTTCGGACAGGGGAGATTTCAATTCACCCCTCCACTTT. This codes for CASSSDRGDFNSPLHF.

This clonotype came up a few times. The J gene is TRBJ2-1, the V gene TRBV11-2; D possibly corresponds to TRBD2 (5 bases). CDR3 length equals 16 residues. The germline CDR1 and CDR2 sequences are SGHAT and FQNNGV. V lost 8 bases and J 5 bases, leaving 22 bases between the germline ends. The CDR3 DNA reads as TGTGCCAGCGGACCAAATCGGGGTTTGCCTGACAATGAGCAGTTCTTC. It codes for CASGPNRGLPDNEQFF.

This clonotype was counted between two and nine times. This rearrangement joins TRBV14 to TRBJ2-5; the D is unclear. Germline V gives CDR1 SGHDN, CDR2 FVKESK. With 0 bases removed from V and 3 bases from J, the gap between germline ends came to 11 bases. The CDR3 covers 15 residues. The CDR3 DNA reads as TGTGCCAGCAGCCAAGATCTACGGGTTGAAGAGACCCAGTACTTC. This translates into CASSQDLRVEETQYF.

Many counts were recorded for this clonotype. This rearrangement joins TRBV11-2 to TRBJ1-5; D call uncertain. This CDR3 spans 15 amino acids. CDR1 and CDR2 (germline): SGHAT, FQNNGV. The V end was cut by 5 bases, the J end by 3 bases, with 14 bases between. The CDR3 nucleotides are TGTGCCAGCAGCCCAGGAGTGTTGGACAATCAGCCCCAGCATTTT. The encoded protein is CASSPGVLDNQPQHF.

V usage is TRBV12-3 or TRBV12-4 and J usage is TRBJ2-1; TRBD2 aligns across 11 bases. The length of the CDR3 is 18 residues. V lost 5 bases and J lost 0; bases outside the gene matches: 9. CDR3: CASSPGLAAPSSYNEQFF. The CDR3 DNA sequence: TGTGCCAGCAGTCCGGGACTAGCGGCTCCAAGCTCCTACAATGAGCAGTTCTTC.

This chain joins TRBV20-1 and TRBJ2-1; the D is unclear. Deletions cut 7 bases from V and 2 bases from J, with 12 bases between. Germline lookup yields CDR1 DFQATT and CDR2 SNEGSKA (reference sequence). The CDR3 consists of 13 residues. The CDR3 region has the DNA TGCAGTGTTTCGGACGCCACCTACAATGAGCAGTTCTTC. Translating gives CSVSDATYNEQFF.

This clonotype was observed a handful of times. The rearrangement uses TRBV10-3 and TRBJ2-5, with D perhaps matching TRBD1 (5 bases). The germline V gene has CDR1 ENHRY and CDR2 SYGVKD. CDR3 length: 13 residues. The ends were cut back, 8 bases at V and 4 bases at J, with 14 bases in the middle. The CDR3 DNA follows: TGTGCCATCTCGCCCAGGGCCGCAGAGACCCAGTACTTC. It translates to CAISPRAAETQYF.

This clonotype was found a few times. The chain recombines TRBV12-5 with TRBJ2-2; D not resolved. CDR3 length: 15 amino acids. Germline assignment: CDR1 LGHNT and CDR2 FRNRAP. V lost 2 bases and J lost 2, with 9 bases in between. The CDR3 DNA is TGTGCTAGTGGTTTGCTAGACACCAACACCGGGGAGCTGTTTTTT. It is translated as CASGLLDTNTGELFF.